Following are 21 T cell receptor beta chains from one sample sequenced in a study of blood T cell repertoires in COVID-19. Profiled with immunoSEQ multiplex PCR; TCRdb holds only in-frame clones, not every one. The table lists around 190,000 clones, roughly 91% of them singletons. Input material: peripheral blood. The origin of the receptors is a human donor in a cohort sampled during active COVID-19.

V and J are TRBV7-9 and TRBJ2-5; no firm D call. Germline lookup yields CDR1 SEHNR and CDR2 FQNEAQ (reference sequence). Between the trimmed V and J ends, which lost 1 base and 4 bases, there was a span of 7 bases. The CDR3 is made up of 13 amino acids. CDR3 nucleotides: TGTGCCAGCAGCTTAGGCGGTTCAGAGACCCAGTACTTC. It specifies CASSLGGSETQYF.

V gene TRBV9 combines with J gene TRBJ2-7; TRBD1 matches 7 bases. The CDR3 is 16 amino acids. The germline V gene has CDR1 SGDLS and CDR2 YYNGEE. The V segment lost 0 bases and the J segment 4 bases; nucleotides outside the gene matches: 10. The CDR3 DNA is TGTGCCAGCAGCGTAGGGGGACAGCCGAAGATATACGAGCAGTACTTC. Amino acid sequence: CASSVGGQPKIYEQYF.

The chain employs TRBV5-5 and TRBJ1-5; TRBD1 aligns across 9 bases. With V trimmed by 4 bases and J by 5 bases, 1 base remained unmatched. Germline-derived CDR1 and CDR2 are SGHKS and YYEKEE (reference sequence). This CDR3 has 13 amino acids. The CDR3 reads CASSRTGDQPQHF. The CDR3 DNA is TGTGCCAGCAGCCGGACAGGGGATCAGCCCCAGCATTTT.

The chain couples TRBV6-2 or TRBV6-3 to TRBJ2-7, with D maybe TRBD1 (5 bases). The CDR3 extends over 14 amino acids. Trimming shortened V by 5 bases and J by 3 bases, and 14 bases separated the two germline ends. The germline gives CDR1 MNHEY, CDR2 SVGEGT. The CDR3 coding sequence is TGTGCCAGCAGTAGAGTATCAGGGAACTACGAGCAGTACTTC. Translation gives CASSRVSGNYEQYF.

Here the CDR3 DNA reads TGCGCCAGCAGCCAAGGTCAGGGGCCGCATGGCTACACCTTC. It yields the protein CASSQGQGPHGYTF. This chain joins TRBV4-3 and TRBJ1-2, with D tentatively TRBD1 (6 bases). The CDR3 spans 14 residues. The V gene lost 1 base and the J gene lost 6 bases, with 12 bases spanning the gap. Germline V CDR1 and CDR2: LGHNA, YSLEER.

CDR3 region: CASRFEREDDTQYF. The CDR3 DNA sequence: TGCGCCAGCAGGTTTGAGCGGGAGGACGATACGCAGTATTTT. The chain links TRBV4-1 to TRBJ2-3; TRBD2 agrees at 9 bases. This CDR3 has 14 residues. J lost 6 bases, V lost 6 bases, and 7 bases had no gene match. The germline V gene encodes CDR1 MGHRA and CDR2 YSYEKL.

This chain joins TRBV3-1 (or the pseudogene TRBV3-2) and TRBJ1-2; D call uncertain. V lost 1 base, J lost 4 bases, and 4 bases lay in between. CDR1 LGHDT and CDR2 YNNKEL come from the germline V gene (reference sequence). CDR3 length: 12 residues. Written as DNA, the CDR3 is TGTGCCAGCAGCCAAGTGAGCTATGGCTACACCTTC. The encoded protein is CASSQVSYGYTF.

The chain couples TRBV10-3 to TRBJ1-5; D gene unclear. Trimming stripped 0 bases from V and 7 bases from J, with 7 bases between. Per the germline V gene, CDR1 is ENHRY and CDR2 is SYGVKD. The CDR3 covers 13 residues. CDR3 residues: CAISESERQPQHF. CDR3 DNA: TGTGCCATCAGTGAGTCGGAGCGGCAGCCCCAGCATTTT.

This clone was found a few times. The chain is built from TRBV4-1 and TRBJ1-6; unclear D gene. Germline V gene sequence: CDR1 MGHRA, CDR2 YSYEKL. The CDR3 has 15 amino acids. V was shortened by 0 bases and J by 6 bases, with 9 bases between the two germline ends. The CDR3 region is CASSQESLSNSPLHF. CDR3 bases: TGCGCCAGCAGCCAAGAGAGTCTTTCTAATTCACCCCTCCACTTT.

The gene calls are TRBV29-1 and TRBJ2-5, with 8 nucleotides matching TRBD1. With V trimmed by 6 bases and J by 3 bases, 6 bases remained unmatched. The CDR3 is made up of 13 amino acids. Germline V gives CDR1 SQVTM, CDR2 ANQGSEA. The CDR3 is CSVAWTGKETQYF. CDR3 in DNA: TGCAGCGTCGCCTGGACAGGGAAAGAGACCCAGTACTTC.

The V and J genes are TRBV5-6 and TRBJ1-1, with 7 bases lining up with TRBD1. This CDR3 spans 16 amino acids. V trimming: 0 bases; J trimming: 0 bases; junction bases outside the gene matches: 5. Germline lookup yields CDR1 SGHDT and CDR2 YYEEEE. The CDR3 coding sequence is TGTGCCAGCAGCTTGGTACCGGGACAGATGAACACTGAAGCTTTCTTT. It specifies CASSLVPGQMNTEAFF.

The CDR3 here is CASSLYEGSYTF. The CDR3 DNA reads TGTGCCAGCAGCTTATACGAGGGTAGCTACACCTTC. The rearrangement joins TRBV7-9 to TRBJ1-2; D remains unclear. The V gene lost 2 bases and the J gene lost 9 bases, with 10 bases spanning the gap. The CDR3 is 12 residues long. Germline lookup yields CDR1 SEHNR and CDR2 FQNEAQ (reference sequence).

The rearrangement links TRBV30 to TRBJ2-7; 7 nucleotides line up with TRBD1. V trimming: 0 bases; J trimming: 5 bases; junction bases outside the gene matches: 7. This CDR3 spans 14 amino acids. Germline values: CDR1 GTSNPN, CDR2 SVGIG (reference sequence). CDR3 sequence: CAWSVITGAHEQYF. CDR3 nucleotide sequence: TGTGCCTGGAGTGTAATCACAGGGGCCCACGAGCAGTACTTC.

The rearrangement uses TRBV29-1 and TRBJ2-7; a possible D gene is TRBD2 (6 bases). Germline CDR1 reads SQVTM; CDR2 reads ANQGSEA. V shed 6 bases and J shed 3 bases, with 12 bases lying between them. The CDR3 sequence is 12 residues long. In nucleotides, the CDR3 is TGCAGCGTGCGGGACGGAGACTACGAGCAGTACTTC. Encoded protein: CSVRDGDYEQYF.

CDR3 bases: TGCGCCAGCAGCCAAGGCCAGCGGGGCCCTGAGGAGACCCAGTACTTC. It is translated as CASSQGQRGPEETQYF. The rearrangement joins TRBV4-3 to TRBJ2-5; TRBD2 aligns across 7 bases. The CDR3 is made up of 16 amino acids. Trimming removed 1 base from V and 5 bases from J; junction bases left unmatched: 10. Germline values: CDR1 LGHNA, CDR2 YSLEER.

V is TRBV3-1 (or the pseudogene TRBV3-2) and J is TRBJ2-6; 7 nucleotides agree with TRBD1. The CDR3 runs 16 residues. Germline CDR1 reads LGHDT; CDR2 reads YNNKEL (reference sequence). Unmatched junction bases numbered 5, after V lost 1 base and J lost 5 bases. DNA for the CDR3: TGTGCCAGCAGCCAAGCCTGGACAGGAAGGGCCAACGTCCTGACTTTC. Translated, it gives CASSQAWTGRANVLTF.

The CDR3 DNA sequence: TGTGCCAGCAGGTGGACAGGGGGCTTACGCAATGAGCAGTTCTTC. Its protein is CASRWTGGLRNEQFF. The chain combines TRBV7-2 with TRBJ2-1; 11 bases agree with TRBD1. The ends lost 6 bases at V and 6 bases at J; junction bases unmatched: 7. The germline V gene encodes CDR1 SGHTA and CDR2 FQGNSA. This CDR3 spans 15 amino acids.

The chain is built from TRBV27 and TRBJ2-3, with D possibly TRBD1 on 6 matching bases. Germline CDR1 MNHEY, CDR2 SMNVEV (reference sequence). This CDR3 contains 15 residues. The ends were cut back, 2 bases at V and 2 bases at J, with 11 bases in the middle. CDR3 amino acids: CASSLGYRDTDTQYF. The CDR3 bases are TGTGCCAGCAGTTTAGGCTACAGGGACACAGATACGCAGTATTTT.

This rearrangement joins TRBV29-1 to TRBJ1-1; maybe TRBD1 (5 bases). The CDR3 has 12 amino acids. Trimming took off 4 bases at V and 4 bases at J, with 10 bases between the two ends. Looked up from germline, CDR1 is SQVTM and CDR2 is ANQGSEA. The CDR3 region is CSVGQGGTEAFF. In DNA form, the CDR3 reads TGCAGCGTTGGCCAGGGCGGCACTGAAGCTTTCTTT.

This clone was seen more than once but under ten times. The genes are TRBV25-1 and TRBJ1-5; 8 nucleotides match TRBD1. The CDR3 consists of 14 residues. Germline V CDR1 and CDR2: MGHDK, SYGVNS. Trimming took 4 bases from V and 6 from J; bases not matched to a gene: 5. The CDR3 loop reads CASSGTGPVQPQHF. DNA for the CDR3: TGTGCCAGCAGTGGGACAGGGCCTGTTCAGCCCCAGCATTTT.

The chain combines TRBV5-1 with TRBJ2-7; TRBD2 matches at 12 bases. J was trimmed by 6 bases and V by 3 bases; bases with no gene match: 4. The germline gives CDR1 SGHRS, CDR2 YFSETQ. CDR3 length equals 14 residues. The CDR3 reads CASSSLAGGIEQYF. The CDR3, as DNA: TGCGCCAGCAGCTCCCTAGCGGGGGGGATCGAGCAGTACTTC.